The rows below give T cell receptor beta chains drawn from one sample of a study of cytomegalovirus exposure and HLA in healthy donors. Method: immunoSEQ multiplex PCR; TCRdb's copy keeps in-frame clones and lacks some. Counted here are about 110,000 clones, over 65% occurring once; the ten biggest clones make up 5.4%. Sequencing was performed on PBMCs. These receptors originate from a woman aged 30 to 39 in good health and CMV-seropositive. Each CDR3 is given with its conserved first and last residue. The D gene is left open where the match is weak. Some rows have no size entry. The others give once, few or many, or a class for an expanded clone.

V	size	D	J	CDR3	DNA
TRBV29-1	.	.	TRBJ2-7	CSAGGGYEQYF	TGCAGCGCCGGGGGTGGATACGAGCAGTACTTC
TRBV29-1	.	.	TRBJ2-7	CSVGYSPYEQYF	TGCAGCGTTGGCTACTCTCCCTACGAGCAGTACTTC
TRBV5-1	few	.	TRBJ2-3	CASSLGHSTDTQYF	TGCGCCAGCAGCCTCGGACATAGCACAGATACGCAGTATTTT
TRBV5-1	.	TRBD2	TRBJ2-2	CASSSTLTTSGRAGNGELFF	TGCGCCAGCAGCTCGACACTAACGACTAGCGGGAGGGCCGGTAACGGGGAGCTGTTTTTT
TRBV7-8	.	.	TRBJ1-5	CASSPYHDRSNQPQHF	TGTGCCAGCAGCCCTTATCACGACAGGTCAAATCAGCCCCAGCATTTT
TRBV7-9	.	TRBD2	TRBJ2-7	CASSPQGLAGYEQYF	TGTGCCAGCAGCCCACAGGGACTAGCCGGCTACGAGCAGTACTTC
TRBV28	once	TRBD2	TRBJ2-1	CASSFTGGRRGNEQFF	TGTGCCAGCAGTTTCACCGGCGGGAGGCGCGGCAATGAGCAGTTCTTC
TRBV5-1	.	.	TRBJ2-5	CASRRGLGRDETQYF	TGCGCCAGCAGAAGGGGACTGGGGCGGGATGAGACCCAGTACTTC
TRBV19	.	.	TRBJ2-1	CASSMKSGNYNEQFF	TGTGCCAGTAGTATGAAAAGCGGAAACTACAATGAGCAGTTCTTC
TRBV18	.	.	TRBJ2-2	CASSPSSILAVFSGELFF	TGTGCCAGCTCACCCAGCTCTATTCTGGCGGTTTTCAGCGGGGAGCTGTTTTTT
TRBV28	few	TRBD1	TRBJ2-7	CASSFTGQGVEQYF	TGTGCCAGCAGTTTCACTGGACAGGGAGTCGAGCAGTACTTC
TRBV13	.	TRBD2	TRBJ2-5	CASSRVSGGRETQYF	TGTGCCAGCAGCAGGGTTAGCGGGGGGCGGGAGACCCAGTACTTC
TRBV7-3	.	TRBD2	TRBJ2-3	CASSLLGGGNTDTQYF	TGTGCCAGCAGCTTACTTGGCGGGGGAAACACAGATACGCAGTATTTT
TRBV25-1	few	.	TRBJ1-3	CASAGGLEMGNTIYF	TGTGCCAGCGCCGGGGGGCTTGAGATGGGAAACACCATATATTTT
TRBV6-4	.	TRBD2	TRBJ2-3	CASSELAGSTDTQYF	TGTGCCAGCAGTGAATTAGCGGGAAGCACAGATACGCAGTATTTT
TRBV9	.	.	TRBJ2-5	CASGRTGLGGETQYF	TGTGCCAGCGGGAGAACCGGGCTCGGGGGAGAGACCCAGTACTTC
TRBV4-2	.	.	TRBJ1-1	CASSPNPGPTEAFF	TGTGCCAGCAGCCCAAACCCAGGGCCCACTGAAGCTTTCTTT